This record covers a single TCR beta chain. This specimen comes from a study of blood T cell repertoires in COVID-19. The V and J ends lost 4 bases and 0 bases, in that order; junction bases with no gene match: 4. CDR1 is MDHEN, CDR2 SYDVKM, per germline. The CDR3 totals 15 residues. Profiling relied on immunoSEQ multiplex PCR, and the TCRdb table lists in-frame clones only, not all of them. The sample lists 130,000 to 150,000 clones, around 80% occurring once. The chain couples TRBV28 to TRBJ1-1; 8 bases are a match to TRBD1. This TCR was recovered from an elderly woman in a cohort sampled during active or convalescent COVID-19. The specimen was peripheral blood. In DNA form, the CDR3 reads TGTGCCAGCAGTTATAACAGGGGGATGAACACTGAAGCTTTCTTT. This sequence encodes CASSYNRGMNTEAFF.